The 16 T cell receptor beta chains given below trace back to one sample, sequenced in a study of T cell clonotyping in hematopoietic cell transplantation (dated by TCRdb to the early 2020s). The library came from the immunoSEQ multiplex PCR assay. TCRdb retrieved this table from immuneACCESS and kept in-frame rearrangements only. Not all clones are present; in checked studies, unresolved V genes account for under half, and no reason is known for the remainder. The sample includes 16,000 or so clones, with 92% observed a single time. The ten largest account for 5% to 6% of the sample. Sequenced: peripheral blood mononuclear cells. The receptors were sampled from a middle-aged man in good health. Some clones in this sample may be carry-over from other donors' samples.

This chain joins TRBV9 and TRBJ2-1; the match to TRBD1 covers 9 bases. CDR3 size: 18 residues. Germline CDR1 reads SGDLS; CDR2 reads YYNGEE. J lost 8 bases, V lost 4 bases, and 19 bases had no gene match. The CDR3 DNA reads TGTGCCAGCAGCAAAGCTCCCCAACCGGGACAGGGTCTGGATGAGCAGTTCTTC. Its protein is CASSKAPQPGQGLDEQFF.

V gene TRBV7-9 combines with J gene TRBJ1-1, with a tentative D call TRBD1 (5 bases). Germline loops: CDR1 SEHNR, CDR2 FQNEAQ (reference sequence). The V and J ends lost 8 bases and 5 bases respectively, with 18 bases between them. The CDR3 contains 14 residues. The chain's CDR3 is CASERGGAPTEAFF. CDR3 bases: TGTGCCAGCGAAAGGGGAGGGGCGCCGACTGAAGCTTTCTTT.

This CDR3 reads CASSLASGLARDEQFF. The CDR3 DNA reads TGTGCCAGCAGCTTGGCTTCGGGACTAGCGAGGGATGAGCAGTTCTTC. The genes are TRBV5-6 and TRBJ2-1, with 10 bases fitting TRBD2. Germline CDR1 and CDR2: SGHDT and YYEEEE. This CDR3 spans 16 amino acids. V lost 0 bases to trimming and J lost 8 bases; unmatched junction nucleotides: 8.

The chain carries TRBV27 and TRBJ2-7, with 10 bases fitting TRBD2. Germline CDR1 reads MNHEY; CDR2 reads SMNVEV (reference sequence). With 5 bases clipped from V and 2 bases from J, the junction kept 6 bases outside the gene matches. The CDR3 contains 15 residues. The CDR3 loop is CASSRGLAATYEQYF. CDR3 nucleotides: TGTGCCAGCAGTCGCGGACTAGCGGCCACCTACGAGCAGTACTTC.

The chain joins TRBV29-1 to TRBJ1-2; D gene ambiguous. Germline V lookup: CDR1 SQVTM, CDR2 ANQGSEA. Trimming stripped 8 bases from V and 7 bases from J, with 14 bases between. There are 11 residues in the CDR3. CDR3 DNA sequence: TGCAGCTTTTACGGGGATGGTGGCTACACCTTC. This gives the protein CSFYGDGGYTF.

The DNA of the CDR3 is TGTGCCAGCAGCTTTAACCAGGGGACCGACACTGAAGCTTTCTTT. It is translated as CASSFNQGTDTEAFF. The chain couples TRBV2 to TRBJ1-1, with D maybe TRBD1 (6 bases). In germline, CDR1 is SNHLY, CDR2 FYNNEI. The CDR3 runs 15 residues. Trimming shortened V by 6 bases and J by 3 bases, and 17 bases separated the two germline ends.

V gene TRBV2 combines with J gene TRBJ2-2; TRBD1 matches at 10 bases. The V and J ends lost 4 bases and 4 bases, in that order; junction bases with no gene match: 0. The CDR3 has 14 residues. Germline CDR1 SNHLY, CDR2 FYNNEI. The CDR3 DNA sequence: TGTGCCAGCAGTGGGACAGGGGGCACCGGGGAGCTGTTTTTT. Translating gives CASSGTGGTGELFF. The variable domain in full, with the rest retrieved from reference TRBV2 and TRBJ2-2, is EPEVTQTPSHQVTQMGQEVILRCVPISNHLYFYWYRQILGQKVEFLVSFYNNEISEKSEIFDDQFSVERPDGSNFTLKIRSTKLEDSAMYFCASSGTGGTGELFFGEGSRLTVL.

The V gene is TRBV6-1, the J gene TRBJ2-1, with a possible D match to TRBD2 (5 bases). The CDR3 covers 16 residues. V shed 2 bases and J shed 8 bases, with 19 bases lying between them. Germline assignment: CDR1 MNHNS and CDR2 SASEGT. CDR3 region: CASSEPPGSRWDEQFF. For the CDR3, the DNA is TGTGCCAGCAGTGAACCGCCGGGGTCGCGTTGGGATGAGCAGTTCTTC.

This chain links TRBV9 with TRBJ2-7, with 10 bases fitting TRBD2. Germline loops: CDR1 SGDLS, CDR2 YYNGEE. The CDR3 runs to 15 residues. Unmatched junction bases numbered 6, after V lost 2 bases and J lost 4 bases. The chain's CDR3 is CASSVLAGGPYEQYF. Here the CDR3 DNA reads TGTGCCAGCAGCGTGTTAGCGGGAGGACCTTACGAGCAGTACTTC.

The chain has TRBV6-5 and TRBJ2-2; tentatively, D is TRBD2 (6 bases). The CDR3 spans 14 residues. V lost 5 bases and J 4 bases, leaving 11 bases between the germline ends. The germline V gene encodes CDR1 MNHEY and CDR2 SVGAGI. CDR3 coding DNA: TGTGCCAGCAGTATCAGGGAGGCCACCGGGGAGCTGTTTTTT. Encoded protein: CASSIREATGELFF.

The rearrangement links TRBV5-6 to TRBJ2-1; TRBD1 is a possible D gene (6 bases). This CDR3 region has 15 residues. CDR1 SGHDT and CDR2 YYEEEE come from the germline V gene. The V gene lost 2 bases and the J gene lost 5 bases, with 14 bases spanning the gap. The CDR3 DNA reads TGTGCCAGCAGCTTTAAGGGGGAAGGGGACAATGAGCAGTTCTTC. Translated, it gives CASSFKGEGDNEQFF. Full variable domain (remainder filled in from reference TRBV5-6 and TRBJ2-1): DAGVTQSPTHLIKTRGQQVTLRCSPKSGHDTVSWYQQALGQGPQFIFQYYEEEERQRGNFPDRFSGHQFPNYSSELNVNALLLGDSALYLCASSFKGEGDNEQFFGPGTRLTVL.

The chain combines TRBV7-2 with TRBJ2-7; TRBD2 matches 7 bases. The CDR3 has 15 amino acids. The germline V gene encodes CDR1 SGHTA and CDR2 FQGNSA. The V gene end was trimmed by 5 bases and the J gene end by 0 bases; junction bases not matched to a gene: 7. The CDR3 spells CASSPGRLGSYEQYF. As DNA, the CDR3 is TGTGCCAGCAGCCCCGGGAGGCTGGGCTCCTACGAGCAGTACTTC.

The chain employs TRBV28 and TRBJ2-7, with D possibly TRBD2 on 5 matching bases. V was clipped by 5 bases and J by 2 bases, with 19 bases between them. CDR3 length: 16 amino acids. Germline-derived CDR1 and CDR2 are MDHEN and SYDVKM. This chain's CDR3 is CASSPTLGEVTYEQYF. CDR3 DNA sequence: TGTGCCAGCAGTCCAACGCTCGGGGAAGTAACCTACGAGCAGTACTTC.

The rearrangement uses TRBV28 and TRBJ2-7; no clear D. CDR3 length: 11 amino acids. Germline CDR1 MDHEN, CDR2 SYDVKM. Trimming took 8 bases from V and 4 from J, leaving 9 bases between them. In DNA form, the CDR3 reads TGTGCCAGCTGGAGTGATTACGAGCAGTACTTC. Protein: CASWSDYEQYF.

The V call is TRBV19, the J call TRBJ2-7, with a tentative D call TRBD1 (5 bases). V dropped 0 bases and J dropped 5 bases, with 14 bases sitting between them. Germline CDR1 reads LNHDA; CDR2 reads SQIVND (reference sequence). The CDR3 consists of 15 residues. The CDR3 loop is CASSIDGQGLNEQYF. CDR3 nucleotide sequence: TGTGCCAGTAGTATAGATGGGCAGGGTCTTAACGAGCAGTACTTC.

This sequence joins TRBV7-6 and TRBJ2-5, with TRBD2 matching 8 bases. Trimming took 3 bases from V and 3 from J; bases not matched to a gene: 21. The length of the CDR3 is 20 residues. Germline-derived CDR1 and CDR2 are SGHVS and FNYEAQ. CDR3 sequence: CASSFFERGLILTLKETQYF. The CDR3 DNA reads TGTGCCAGCAGCTTCTTCGAGCGGGGGCTTATTCTTACCCTCAAAGAGACCCAGTACTTC.